Each of the 12 T cell receptor beta chains below was sequenced from the same sample in a study of T cells in localized non-small cell lung cancer. Using immunoSEQ multiplex PCR, the repertoire was profiled, and TCRdb retains in-frame clones only, with some absent. Found here are around 17,000 clones, around 87% of them singletons; the top ten hold around 1.2%. The starting material was peripheral blood mononuclear cells, obtained before any cancer treatment. The receptors shown here come from a woman aged 40-75 years with stage III lung adenocarcinoma.

The chain recombines TRBV2 with TRBJ1-4, with D perhaps TRBD1 (5 bases). Germline V gene data show CDR1 as SNHLY and CDR2 as FYNNEI. Trimming stripped 2 bases from V and 5 bases from J, with 12 bases between. The CDR3 is 15 amino acids. In DNA, the CDR3 is TGTGCCAGCAGTGAAACGGGACGGACGAATGAAAAACTGTTTTTT. It codes for CASSETGRTNEKLFF.

This clone was recorded only once. The chain uses TRBV29-1 and TRBJ2-7, with 8 bases identical to TRBD2. CDR1 is SQVTM, CDR2 ANQGSEA, per germline. The CDR3 loop spans 13 amino acids. With V trimmed by 4 bases and J by 3 bases, 5 bases remained unmatched. This chain's CDR3 is CSVAGLAGYEQYF. CDR3 in DNA: TGCAGCGTTGCGGGTCTAGCGGGCTACGAGCAGTACTTC.

The rearrangement links TRBV7-3 to TRBJ1-6, with 7 bases fitting TRBD1. The CDR3 length is 15 residues. V lost 5 bases, J lost 10 bases, and 11 bases stayed unmatched. In germline, CDR1 is SGHTA, CDR2 FQGTGA. CDR3 residues: CASSPSGGARSPLHF. For the CDR3, the DNA is TGTGCCAGCAGCCCGTCAGGGGGAGCAAGGTCACCCCTCCACTTT.

This chain joins TRBV6-5 and TRBJ2-1; D gene unclear. Deletions cut 7 bases from V and 4 bases from J, with 11 bases between. This CDR3 is 13 amino acids long. Germline V CDR1 and CDR2: MNHEY, SVGAGI. Written as DNA, the CDR3 is TGTGCCAGCACCCATGGGATTTACAATGAGCAGTTCTTC. Translated, it gives CASTHGIYNEQFF.

The gene calls are TRBV10-2 and TRBJ2-1; no reliable D call. V was cut by 6 bases and J by 12 bases, with 12 bases left in between. Germline assignment: CDR1 WSHSY and CDR2 SAAADI. This CDR3 comprises 11 residues. The CDR3 region is CASRGWGRQFF. The CDR3 DNA reads as TGCGCCAGCAGGGGGTGGGGTAGGCAGTTCTTC.

The chain carries TRBV10-1 and TRBJ2-5; 8 nucleotides match TRBD1. The end of the DNA is better explained by TRBJ2-7, so the J call may be wrong. Germline V gene sequence: CDR1 WNHNN, CDR2 SYGVQD (reference sequence). The CDR3 is 15 amino acids. Here the CDR3 reads CASSETGTGSYEQYF. The DNA of the CDR3 is TGCGCCAGCAGTGAGACCGGGACAGGATCCTACGAGCAGTACTTC.

The rearrangement uses TRBV5-1 and TRBJ2-5; no firm D call. V lost 0 bases and J lost 3, with 12 bases in between. The CDR3 consists of 15 residues. Germline CDR1 reads SGHRS; CDR2 reads YFSETQ. As DNA, the CDR3 is TGCGCCAGCAGCTTGGAGCGCGTTAACAAAGAGACCCAGTACTTC. Translation gives CASSLERVNKETQYF.

The chain carries TRBV2 and TRBJ2-4, with D hard to call. The length of the CDR3 is 14 residues. The V gene lost 4 bases and the J gene lost 6 bases, with 13 bases spanning the gap. CDR1 is SNHLY, CDR2 FYNNEI, per germline. This chain's CDR3 is CASSGDTATNIQYF. The CDR3 DNA sequence: TGTGCCAGCAGTGGAGACACGGCTACAAACATTCAGTACTTC.

The V and J genes are TRBV28 and TRBJ2-3; D is perhaps TRBD1 (5 bases). Per the germline V gene, CDR1 is MDHEN and CDR2 is SYDVKM. The CDR3 runs to 17 residues. V was cut by 10 bases and J by 6 bases, with 29 bases left in between. CDR3 nucleotides: TGTGCCACCCGGAAAGTTGTCAGTCAGGGTATCGTGGATACGCAGTATTTT. Protein: CATRKVVSQGIVDTQYF.

The chain couples TRBV2 to TRBJ2-5, with 7 positions matching TRBD2. With 10 bases clipped from V and 3 bases from J, the junction kept 8 bases outside the gene matches. There are 13 residues in the CDR3. In germline, CDR1 is SNHLY, CDR2 FYNNEI. This CDR3 reads CAIRRGSEETQYF. The CDR3 region has the DNA TGTGCCATCAGGCGGGGGTCGGAAGAGACCCAGTACTTC. Looking up the rest from reference TRBV2 and TRBJ2-5 gives the full variable domain: EPEVTQTPSHQVTQMGQEVILRCVPISNHLYFYWYRQILGQKVEFLVSFYNNEISEKSEIFDDQFSVERPDGSNFTLKIRSTKLEDSAMYFCAIRRGSEETQYFGPGTRLLVL.

The chain combines TRBV18 with TRBJ1-2; D may be TRBD1 (6 bases). The germline CDR1 and CDR2 sequences are KGHSH and LQKENI. This CDR3 comprises 18 residues. V lost 2 bases and J lost 4, with 23 bases in between. CDR3 bases: TGTGCCAGCTCACCATCCACAGGGTTTCAATTTGGTATCTATGGCTACACCTTC. Protein product: CASSPSTGFQFGIYGYTF.

The chain links TRBV27 to TRBJ1-1; the match to TRBD1 covers 10 bases. V shed 4 bases and J 0 bases; nucleotides not matched to a gene: 8. The CDR3 covers 17 residues. CDR1 and CDR2 from the germline V gene are MNHEY and SMNVEV (reference sequence). The CDR3 protein is CASSYHPGQGMNTEAFF. CDR3 DNA: TGTGCCAGCAGTTATCATCCGGGACAGGGGATGAACACTGAAGCTTTCTTT.